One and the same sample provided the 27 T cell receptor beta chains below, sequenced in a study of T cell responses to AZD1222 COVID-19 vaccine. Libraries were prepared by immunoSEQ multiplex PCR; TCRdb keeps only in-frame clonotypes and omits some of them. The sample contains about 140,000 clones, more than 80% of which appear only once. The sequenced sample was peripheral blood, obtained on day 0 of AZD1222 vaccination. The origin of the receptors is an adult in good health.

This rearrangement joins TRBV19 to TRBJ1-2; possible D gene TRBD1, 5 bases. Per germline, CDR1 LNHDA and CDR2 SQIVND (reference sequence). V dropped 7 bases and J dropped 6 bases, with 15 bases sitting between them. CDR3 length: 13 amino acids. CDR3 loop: CASTPGTLNGYTF. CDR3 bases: TGTGCCAGTACCCCCGGGACCCTAAATGGCTACACCTTC.

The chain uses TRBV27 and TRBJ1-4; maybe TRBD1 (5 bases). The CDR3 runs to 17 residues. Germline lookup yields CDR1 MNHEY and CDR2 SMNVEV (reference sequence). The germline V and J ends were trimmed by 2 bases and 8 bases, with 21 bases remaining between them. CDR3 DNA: TGTGCCAGCAGTTTAAGAGGCAGGGCTGCAAGTAGGGAAAAACTGTTTTTT. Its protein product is CASSLRGRAASREKLFF.

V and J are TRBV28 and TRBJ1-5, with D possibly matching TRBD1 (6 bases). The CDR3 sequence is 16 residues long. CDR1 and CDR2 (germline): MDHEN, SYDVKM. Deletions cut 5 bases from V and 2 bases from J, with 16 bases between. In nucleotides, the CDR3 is TGTGCCAGCAGTCCCCCGGGGGCAGGGGGCAATCAGCCCCAGCATTTT. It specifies CASSPPGAGGNQPQHF.

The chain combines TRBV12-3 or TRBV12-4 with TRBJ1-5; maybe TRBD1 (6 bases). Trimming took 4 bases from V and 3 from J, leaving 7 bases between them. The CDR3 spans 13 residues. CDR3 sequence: CASSWTVNQPQHF. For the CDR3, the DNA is TGTGCCAGCAGTTGGACAGTCAATCAGCCCCAGCATTTT.

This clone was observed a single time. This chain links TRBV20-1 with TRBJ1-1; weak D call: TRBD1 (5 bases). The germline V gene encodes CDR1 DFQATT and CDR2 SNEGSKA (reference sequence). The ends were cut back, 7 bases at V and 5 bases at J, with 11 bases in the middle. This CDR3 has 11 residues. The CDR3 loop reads CSVSGGTEAFF. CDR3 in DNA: TGCAGTGTCTCCGGGGGAACTGAAGCTTTCTTT.

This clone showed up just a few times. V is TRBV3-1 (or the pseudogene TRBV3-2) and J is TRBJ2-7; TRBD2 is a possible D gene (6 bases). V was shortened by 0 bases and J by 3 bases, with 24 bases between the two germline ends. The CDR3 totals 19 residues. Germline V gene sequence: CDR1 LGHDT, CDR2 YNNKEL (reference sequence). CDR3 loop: CASSQEGFGAPGVFYEQYF. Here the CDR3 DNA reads TGTGCCAGCAGCCAAGAGGGATTCGGAGCCCCGGGGGTTTTCTACGAGCAGTACTTC.

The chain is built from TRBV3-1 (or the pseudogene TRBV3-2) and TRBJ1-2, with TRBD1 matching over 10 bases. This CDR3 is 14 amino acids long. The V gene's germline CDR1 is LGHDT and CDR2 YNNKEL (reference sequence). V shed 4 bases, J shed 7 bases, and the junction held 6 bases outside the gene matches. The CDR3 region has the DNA TGTGCCAGCAGCCCAATGGGACAGGGGATTGGCTACACCTTC. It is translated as CASSPMGQGIGYTF.

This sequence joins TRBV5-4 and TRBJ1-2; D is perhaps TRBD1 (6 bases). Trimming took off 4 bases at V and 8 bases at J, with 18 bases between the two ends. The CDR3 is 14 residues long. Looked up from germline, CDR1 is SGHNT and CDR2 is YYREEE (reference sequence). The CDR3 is CASSPNGGLWGYTF. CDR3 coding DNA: TGTGCCAGCAGCCCTAATGGGGGGCTTTGGGGCTACACCTTC. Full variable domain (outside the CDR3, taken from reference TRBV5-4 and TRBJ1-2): ETGVTQSPTHLIKTRGQQVTLRCSSQSGHNTVSWYQQALGQGPQFIFQYYREEENGRGNFPPRFSGLQFPNYSSELNVNALELDDSALYLCASSPNGGLWGYTFGSGTRLTVV.

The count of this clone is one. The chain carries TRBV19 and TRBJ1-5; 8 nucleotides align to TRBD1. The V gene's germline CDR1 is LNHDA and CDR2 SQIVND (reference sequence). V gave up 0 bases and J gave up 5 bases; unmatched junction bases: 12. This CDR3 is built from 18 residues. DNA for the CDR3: TGTGCCAGTAGTATAGACCCCCGAGACAGGGGAGTCTATCAGCCCCAGCATTTT. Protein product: CASSIDPRDRGVYQPQHF.

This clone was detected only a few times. The CDR3: CASSRTVNSYEQYF. The CDR3 DNA sequence: TGTGCCAGCAGTAGGACGGTGAACTCCTACGAGCAGTACTTC. The chain links TRBV6-5 to TRBJ2-7; D unclear. CDR3 size: 14 residues. Deletions cut 5 bases from V and 0 bases from J, with 11 bases between. CDR1 MNHEY and CDR2 SVGAGI come from the germline V gene.

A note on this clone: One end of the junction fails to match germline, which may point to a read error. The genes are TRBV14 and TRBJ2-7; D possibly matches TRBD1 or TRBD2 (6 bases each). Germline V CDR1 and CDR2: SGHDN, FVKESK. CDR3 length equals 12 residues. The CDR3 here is CASRQGGYEQYF. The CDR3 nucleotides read TGTGCCAGCAGACAAGGGGGGTACGAGCAGTACTTC.

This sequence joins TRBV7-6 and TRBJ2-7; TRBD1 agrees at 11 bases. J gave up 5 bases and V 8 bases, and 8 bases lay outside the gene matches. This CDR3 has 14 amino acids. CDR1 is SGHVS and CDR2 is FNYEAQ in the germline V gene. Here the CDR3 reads CASGDRGMNDEQYF. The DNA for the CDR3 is TGTGCCAGCGGGGACAGGGGGATGAATGACGAGCAGTACTTC.

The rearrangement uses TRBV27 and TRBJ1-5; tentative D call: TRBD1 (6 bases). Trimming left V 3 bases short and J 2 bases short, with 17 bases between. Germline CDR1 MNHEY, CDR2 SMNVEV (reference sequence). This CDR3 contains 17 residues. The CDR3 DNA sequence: TGTGCCAGCAGTTTTCAGTGGACAGCTGGGGGCAATCAGCCCCAGCATTTT. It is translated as CASSFQWTAGGNQPQHF.

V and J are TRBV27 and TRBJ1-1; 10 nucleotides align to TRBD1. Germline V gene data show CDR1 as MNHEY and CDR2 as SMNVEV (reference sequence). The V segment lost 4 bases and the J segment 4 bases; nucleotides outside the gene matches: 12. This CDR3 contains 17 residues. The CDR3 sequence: CASSSLTWGQGSTEAFF. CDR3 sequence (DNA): TGTGCCAGCAGTTCCCTGACGTGGGGACAGGGGAGCACTGAAGCTTTCTTT.

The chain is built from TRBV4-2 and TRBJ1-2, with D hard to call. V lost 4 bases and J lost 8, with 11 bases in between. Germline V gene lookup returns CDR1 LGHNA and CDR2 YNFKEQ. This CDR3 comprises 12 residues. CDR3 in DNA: TGTGCCAGCAGCCCGGCTAACGGGGGCTACACCTTC. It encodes CASSPANGGYTF.

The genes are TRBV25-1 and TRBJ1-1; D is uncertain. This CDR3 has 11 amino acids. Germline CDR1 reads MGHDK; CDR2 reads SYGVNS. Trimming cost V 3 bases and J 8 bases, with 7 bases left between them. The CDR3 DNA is TGTGCCAGCAGTGATCTCCGCGAAGCTTTCTTT. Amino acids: CASSDLREAFF.

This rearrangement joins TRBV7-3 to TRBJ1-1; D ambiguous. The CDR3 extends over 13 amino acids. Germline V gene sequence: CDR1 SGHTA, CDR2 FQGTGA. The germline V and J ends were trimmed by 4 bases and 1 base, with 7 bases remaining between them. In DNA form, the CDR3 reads TGTGCCAGCAGCTCAAAATGGAACACTGAAGCTTTCTTT. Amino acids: CASSSKWNTEAFF.

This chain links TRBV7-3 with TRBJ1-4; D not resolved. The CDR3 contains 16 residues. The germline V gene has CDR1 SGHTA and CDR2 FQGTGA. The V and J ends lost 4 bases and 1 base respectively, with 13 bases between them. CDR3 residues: CASSSLGRVTNEKLFF. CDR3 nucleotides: TGTGCCAGCAGCTCATTAGGACGCGTAACTAATGAAAAACTGTTTTTT.

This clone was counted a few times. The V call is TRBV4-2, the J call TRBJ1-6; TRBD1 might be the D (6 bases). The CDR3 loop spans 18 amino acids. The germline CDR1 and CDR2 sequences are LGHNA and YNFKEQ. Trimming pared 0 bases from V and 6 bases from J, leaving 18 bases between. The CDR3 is CASSQEAPTGPGNSPLHF. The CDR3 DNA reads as TGTGCCAGCAGCCAAGAGGCCCCTACAGGGCCAGGTAATTCACCCCTCCACTTT.

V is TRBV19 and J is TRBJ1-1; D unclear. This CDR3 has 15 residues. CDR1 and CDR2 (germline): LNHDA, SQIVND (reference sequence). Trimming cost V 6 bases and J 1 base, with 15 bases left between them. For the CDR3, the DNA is TGTGCCAGTAGGACGTTAGGGATGGGGAACACTGAAGCTTTCTTT. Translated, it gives CASRTLGMGNTEAFF.

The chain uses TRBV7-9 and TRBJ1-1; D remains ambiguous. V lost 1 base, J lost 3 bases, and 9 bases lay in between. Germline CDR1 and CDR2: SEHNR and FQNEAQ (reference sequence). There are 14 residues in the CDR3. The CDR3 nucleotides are TGTGCCAGCAGCTTAGAGACGGTCTACACTGAAGCTTTCTTT. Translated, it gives CASSLETVYTEAFF.

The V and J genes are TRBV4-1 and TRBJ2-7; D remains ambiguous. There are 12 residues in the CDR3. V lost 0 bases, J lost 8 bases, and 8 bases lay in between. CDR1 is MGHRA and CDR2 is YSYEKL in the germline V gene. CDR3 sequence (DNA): TGCGCCAGCAGCCAAGAGGGTGAGAAGCAGTACTTC. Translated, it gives CASSQEGEKQYF.

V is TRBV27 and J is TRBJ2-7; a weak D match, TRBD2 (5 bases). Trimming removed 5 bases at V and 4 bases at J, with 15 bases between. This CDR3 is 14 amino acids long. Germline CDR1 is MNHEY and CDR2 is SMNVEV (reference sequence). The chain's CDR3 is CASSRTQKLYEQYF. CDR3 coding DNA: TGTGCCAGCAGTCGGACTCAAAAATTATACGAGCAGTACTTC.

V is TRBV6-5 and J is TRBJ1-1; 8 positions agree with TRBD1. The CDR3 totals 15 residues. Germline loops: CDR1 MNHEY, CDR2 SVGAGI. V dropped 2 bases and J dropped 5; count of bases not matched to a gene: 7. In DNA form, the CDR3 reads TGTGCCAGCAGTTACCACGGACAGGGAATAACTGAAGCTTTCTTT. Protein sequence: CASSYHGQGITEAFF.

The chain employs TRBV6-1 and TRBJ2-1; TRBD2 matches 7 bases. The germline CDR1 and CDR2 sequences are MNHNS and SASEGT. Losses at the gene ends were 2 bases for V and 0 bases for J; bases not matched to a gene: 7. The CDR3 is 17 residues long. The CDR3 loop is CASSEWGGLSSYNEQFF. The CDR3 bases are TGTGCCAGCAGTGAATGGGGGGGTCTTAGCTCCTACAATGAGCAGTTCTTC.

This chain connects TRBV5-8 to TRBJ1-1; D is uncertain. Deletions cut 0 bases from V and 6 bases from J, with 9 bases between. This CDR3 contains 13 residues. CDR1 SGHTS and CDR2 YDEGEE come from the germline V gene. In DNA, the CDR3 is TGTGCCAGCAGCTTGGAGTGGGCTCCTGAAGCTTTCTTT. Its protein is CASSLEWAPEAFF.

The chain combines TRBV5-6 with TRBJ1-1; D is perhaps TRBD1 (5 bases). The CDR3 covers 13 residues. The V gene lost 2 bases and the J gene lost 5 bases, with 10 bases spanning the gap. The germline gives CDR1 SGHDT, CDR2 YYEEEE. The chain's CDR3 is CASSFWGVTEAFF. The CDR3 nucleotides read TGTGCCAGCAGCTTTTGGGGGGTTACTGAAGCTTTCTTT.